The 27 T cell receptor beta chains listed next were all sequenced from one sample in a study of T cell changes during pregnancy in multiple sclerosis. Sequenced by immunoSEQ multiplex PCR; TCRdb stores in-frame clones only, minus some. The table includes roughly 66,000 clones, over 80% detected once. Specimen: peripheral blood, collected in the first trimester of pregnancy. The receptors were gathered from a female donor with multiple sclerosis, enrolled in a pregnancy study.

The rearrangement uses TRBV11-2 and TRBJ2-1; 15 bases are a match to TRBD2. V dropped 4 bases and J dropped 8; count of bases not matched to a gene: 3. Germline V gives CDR1 SGHAT, CDR2 FQNNGV. The CDR3 consists of 15 residues. The CDR3 coding sequence is TGTGCCAGCAGCTCCGGACTAGCGGGAGGGCATGAGCAGTTCTTC. Translation: CASSSGLAGGHEQFF.

The gene calls are TRBV27 and TRBJ2-5; D ambiguous. This CDR3 contains 13 residues. CDR1 and CDR2 (germline): MNHEY, SMNVEV (reference sequence). The V end was cut by 3 bases, the J end by 2 bases, with 7 bases between. In nucleotides, the CDR3 is TGTGCCAGCAGTTTCCTCGGGCAAGAGACCCAGTACTTC. Translation gives CASSFLGQETQYF.

CDR3 in amino acids: CASSSGQGNNQPQHF. In nucleotides, the CDR3 is TGTGCCAGCAGCTCAGGACAGGGTAACAATCAGCCCCAGCATTTT. The chain recombines TRBV7-2 with TRBJ1-5; TRBD1 matches at 8 bases. The trim removed 4 bases at V and 3 bases at J, leaving 5 bases unmatched. The germline gives CDR1 SGHTA, CDR2 FQGNSA. This CDR3 comprises 15 residues.

The rearrangement joins TRBV4-2 to TRBJ2-7; D is possibly TRBD2 (5 bases). Trimming pared 3 bases from V and 3 bases from J, leaving 15 bases between. Germline V lookup: CDR1 LGHNA, CDR2 YNFKEQ. The length of the CDR3 is 15 residues. CDR3 sequence (DNA): TGTGCCAGCAGCCACTCCGCGGGCTCTCTCTACGAGCAGTACTTC. It codes for CASSHSAGSLYEQYF.

The sample holds one count of this clone. The rearrangement uses TRBV2 and TRBJ2-3; 11 bases are shared with TRBD2. This CDR3 has 15 residues. Germline V gives CDR1 SNHLY, CDR2 FYNNEI. The J segment lost 4 bases and the V segment lost 7 bases, leaving 7 bases of the junction unmatched. The CDR3 sequence is CASIKQGLAADTQYF. CDR3 in DNA: TGTGCCAGCATTAAACAGGGACTAGCGGCAGATACGCAGTATTTT.

The V gene is TRBV18, the J gene TRBJ2-7, with a possible D match to TRBD1 (6 bases). The CDR3 contains 13 residues. Germline values: CDR1 KGHSH, CDR2 LQKENI. V lost 2 bases and J 6 bases, leaving 11 bases between the germline ends. The CDR3, as DNA: TGTGCCAGCTCACCAAATGGGGGCTCCGAGCAGTACTTC. Amino acids: CASSPNGGSEQYF.

This clone appeared a single time. The chain links TRBV27 to TRBJ2-1, with TRBD2 identical over 8 bases. With V trimmed by 5 bases and J by 1 base, 4 bases remained unmatched. The CDR3 has 15 amino acids. Germline V gene sequence: CDR1 MNHEY, CDR2 SMNVEV (reference sequence). The CDR3 DNA reads as TGTGCCAGCAGTCCAATAGCGGGATCCTACAATGAGCAGTTCTTC. Translation gives CASSPIAGSYNEQFF.

The rearrangement joins TRBV7-2 to TRBJ1-1; D gene uncertain. The CDR3 spans 13 residues. V shed 3 bases and J shed 1 base, with 6 bases lying between them. Germline values: CDR1 SGHTA, CDR2 FQGNSA. The CDR3 protein is CASSFRGNTEAFF. CDR3 in DNA: TGTGCCAGCAGCTTCCGAGGGAACACTGAAGCTTTCTTT.

V gene TRBV7-9 combines with J gene TRBJ2-7, with TRBD2 identical over 8 bases. This CDR3 spans 15 amino acids. J gave up 4 bases and V 3 bases, and 8 bases lay outside the gene matches. The germline V gene has CDR1 SEHNR and CDR2 FQNEAQ (reference sequence). For the CDR3, the DNA is TGTGCCAGCAGCTTTTATCGGGAGGGGGGATACGAGCAGTACTTC. This translates into CASSFYREGGYEQYF.

V gene TRBV28 combines with J gene TRBJ1-2; 8 bases map to TRBD1. V shed 5 bases and J 7 bases; nucleotides not matched to a gene: 6. From germline, CDR1 is MDHEN and CDR2 SYDVKM. The CDR3 is made up of 13 amino acids. The DNA for the CDR3 is TGTGCCAGCAGTGTGACAGGGGCGGTTGGCTACACCTTC. Its protein is CASSVTGAVGYTF.

This clone appeared once. The chain carries TRBV10-1 and TRBJ2-7; 7 nucleotides match TRBD2. Germline trimming cut 6 bases from V and 3 bases from J; bases unmatched to any gene: 5. CDR3 length equals 13 residues. Germline CDR1 WNHNN, CDR2 SYGVQD (reference sequence). The CDR3 is CASSPGLYYEQYF. CDR3 bases: TGCGCCAGCAGCCCGGGACTATACTACGAGCAGTACTTC.

The chain carries TRBV29-1 and TRBJ2-2; a weak D match, TRBD2 (6 bases). The CDR3 covers 14 residues. The V and J ends lost 6 bases and 2 bases respectively, with 13 bases between them. Germline V lookup: CDR1 SQVTM, CDR2 ANQGSEA. The CDR3 region is CSVLGLINTGELFF. In DNA form, the CDR3 reads TGCAGCGTCCTGGGACTCATAAACACCGGGGAGCTGTTTTTT.

The chain carries TRBV7-9 and TRBJ2-1; D perhaps matches TRBD2 (6 bases). Germline-derived CDR1 and CDR2 are SEHNR and FQNEAQ (reference sequence). Trimming cost V 5 bases and J 5 bases, with 10 bases left between them. CDR3 length equals 13 residues. CDR3: CASSPPSDNEQFF. The CDR3 nucleotides are TGTGCCAGCAGCCCGCCTAGCGACAATGAGCAGTTCTTC. The full variable domain, rest sourced from reference TRBV7-9 and TRBJ2-1, is DTGVSQNPRHKITKRGQNVTFRCDPISEHNRLYWYRQTLGQGPEFLTYFQNEAQLEKSRLLSDRFSAERPKGSFSTLEIQRTEQGDSAMYLCASSPPSDNEQFFGPGTRLTVL.

The chain uses TRBV5-4 and TRBJ2-5, with D maybe TRBD1 (6 bases). Germline V gene data show CDR1 as SGHNT and CDR2 as YYREEE (reference sequence). The CDR3 loop spans 15 amino acids. Trimming took 4 bases from V and 0 from J, leaving 13 bases between them. The chain's CDR3 is CASSPDSSYQETQYF. The CDR3 region has the DNA TGTGCCAGCAGCCCGGACAGCTCGTACCAAGAGACCCAGTACTTC.

J is TRBJ1-1 and V is TRBV12-5; 9 nucleotides agree with TRBD1. The germline gives CDR1 LGHNT, CDR2 FRNRAP. V gave up 0 bases and J gave up 4 bases; unmatched junction bases: 9. The CDR3 has 17 residues. CDR3 sequence: CASGLVKTGGLSTEAFF. The CDR3 coding sequence is TGTGCTAGTGGTTTGGTAAAAACAGGGGGCTTGAGCACTGAAGCTTTCTTT.

This chain uses TRBV5-1 with TRBJ1-5; 9 nucleotides agree with TRBD1. The CDR3 sequence is 15 residues long. V was pared by 5 bases and J by 4 bases, with 7 bases of the junction left unmatched. Germline CDR1 reads SGHRS; CDR2 reads YFSETQ. The CDR3 sequence is CASRAGTGNNQPQHF. The DNA for the CDR3 is TGCGCCAGCAGAGCCGGGACAGGGAATAATCAGCCCCAGCATTTT.

V gene TRBV4-1 combines with J gene TRBJ1-1; 8 nucleotides line up with TRBD1. The germline gives CDR1 MGHRA, CDR2 YSYEKL. The ends lost 2 bases at V and 4 bases at J; junction bases unmatched: 12. CDR3 length equals 17 residues. CDR3 region: CASSQNSWYTGGTEAFF. The CDR3 nucleotides read TGCGCCAGCAGCCAAAATTCATGGTACACAGGGGGCACTGAAGCTTTCTTT.

V usage is TRBV5-4 and J usage is TRBJ1-1; 7 nucleotides agree with TRBD1. The CDR3 consists of 18 residues. CDR1 and CDR2 (germline): SGHNT, YYREEE (reference sequence). Losses at the gene ends were 2 bases for V and 1 base for J; bases not matched to a gene: 14. CDR3 amino acids: CASSLSHDREGKNTEAFF. The CDR3, as DNA: TGTGCCAGCAGCTTATCCCACGACAGGGAAGGGAAGAACACTGAAGCTTTCTTT.

This clone was observed once. The gene calls are TRBV4-2 and TRBJ2-5, with D possibly being TRBD2 (6 bases). Trimming took 3 bases from V and 2 from J, leaving 16 bases between them. The CDR3 is 16 residues long. Germline V gives CDR1 LGHNA, CDR2 YNFKEQ. The CDR3 coding sequence is TGTGCCAGCAGCCAGGGGGGTCCGACGGGGCAAGAGACCCAGTACTTC. This sequence encodes CASSQGGPTGQETQYF.

V is TRBV5-4 and J is TRBJ2-7; 9 nucleotides match TRBD2. Germline lookup yields CDR1 SGHNT and CDR2 YYREEE (reference sequence). The CDR3 extends over 14 amino acids. V lost 4 bases to trimming and J lost 0 bases; unmatched junction nucleotides: 2. In nucleotides, the CDR3 is TGTGCCAGCAGCGCGGGACTAGCCTCCTACGAGCAGTACTTC. Residues: CASSAGLASYEQYF. Full variable domain (rest looked up from reference TRBV5-4 and TRBJ2-7): ETGVTQSPTHLIKTRGQQVTLRCSSQSGHNTVSWYQQALGQGPQFIFQYYREEENGRGNFPPRFSGLQFPNYSSELNVNALELDDSALYLCASSAGLASYEQYFGPGTRLTVT.

There are a few counts of this clone. The chain uses TRBV19 and TRBJ2-7; 7 bases agree with TRBD1. Germline values: CDR1 LNHDA, CDR2 SQIVND (reference sequence). V dropped 4 bases and J dropped 2; count of bases not matched to a gene: 14. The CDR3 covers 17 residues. The CDR3 loop reads CASSTIFRQGRTYEQYF. CDR3 in DNA: TGTGCCAGTAGTACCATATTTCGACAGGGCAGAACCTACGAGCAGTACTTC.

The J gene is TRBJ2-1, the V gene TRBV10-1; 12 positions match TRBD2. CDR1 and CDR2 from the germline V gene are WNHNN and SYGVQD (reference sequence). V was pared by 4 bases and J by 3 bases, with 4 bases of the junction left unmatched. The CDR3 contains 16 residues. The CDR3, as DNA: TGCGCCAGCAGTGGACTAGCGGGAGACCTCTACAATGAGCAGTTCTTC. This encodes CASSGLAGDLYNEQFF.

V is TRBV28 and J is TRBJ2-1, with 7 positions matching TRBD2. With V trimmed by 1 base and J by 5 bases, 8 bases remained unmatched. Germline CDR1 reads MDHEN; CDR2 reads SYDVKM. The CDR3 has 16 residues. The CDR3 sequence is CASSLLRGRFDNEQFF. In DNA form, the CDR3 reads TGTGCCAGCAGTTTATTGCGGGGGAGGTTCGACAATGAGCAGTTCTTC.

The J gene is TRBJ2-3, the V gene TRBV5-1; 16 bases map to TRBD2. The V and J ends lost 4 bases and 1 base, in that order; junction bases with no gene match: 6. The CDR3 has 18 amino acids. CDR1 is SGHRS, CDR2 YFSETQ, per germline. For the CDR3, the DNA is TGCGCCAGCAGCCGGGGACTAGCGGGAGGGCAAGGCACAGATACGCAGTATTTT. This codes for CASSRGLAGGQGTDTQYF.

The chain employs TRBV27 and TRBJ1-2; 11 bases are a match to TRBD1. This CDR3 is built from 15 residues. V shed 1 base, J shed 7 bases, and the junction held 5 bases outside the gene matches. CDR1 is MNHEY and CDR2 is SMNVEV in the germline V gene (reference sequence). The CDR3 nucleotides read TGTGCCAGCAGTTTATGGGGGACAGGGGGGCTTGGCTACACCTTC. Residues: CASSLWGTGGLGYTF.

The chain carries TRBV11-2 and TRBJ2-5; D gene ambiguous. The CDR3 consists of 15 residues. The V and J ends lost 1 base and 9 bases respectively, with 18 bases between them. The germline V gene has CDR1 SGHAT and CDR2 FQNNGV. Here the CDR3 reads CASSLVDIPSMAQYF. In nucleotides, the CDR3 is TGTGCCAGCAGCTTAGTAGACATCCCGAGCATGGCCCAGTACTTC.

The genes are TRBV20-1 and TRBJ2-3, with D unclear. Trimming removed 3 bases from V and 5 bases from J, with 6 bases in between. CDR1 DFQATT and CDR2 SNEGSKA come from the germline V gene (reference sequence). This CDR3 is built from 11 residues. The CDR3 DNA sequence: TGCAGTGCTAGTAATATAGATACGCAGTATTTT. Protein: CSASNIDTQYF.